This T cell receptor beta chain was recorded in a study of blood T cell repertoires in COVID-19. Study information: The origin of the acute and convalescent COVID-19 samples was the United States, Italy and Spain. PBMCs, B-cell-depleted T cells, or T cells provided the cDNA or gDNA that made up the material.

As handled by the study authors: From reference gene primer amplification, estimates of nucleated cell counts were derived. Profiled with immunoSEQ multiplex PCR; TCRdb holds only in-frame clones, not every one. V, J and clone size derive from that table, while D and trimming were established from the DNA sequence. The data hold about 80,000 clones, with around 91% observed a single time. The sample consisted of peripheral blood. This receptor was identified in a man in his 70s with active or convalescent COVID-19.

The DNA for the CDR3 is TGTGCCAGCTCCCCTTACAGGGGCGGCTCTGGAAACACCATATATTTT. It yields the protein CASSPYRGGSGNTIYF. The chain recombines TRBV18 with TRBJ1-3, with 7 positions matching TRBD1. V lost 6 bases and J lost 0; bases outside the gene matches: 8. CDR3 length: 16 residues. Looked up from germline, CDR1 is KGHSH and CDR2 is LQKENI.